This passage covers 21 T cell receptor beta chains from one sample sequenced in a study of blood T cell repertoires in COVID-19. Using immunoSEQ multiplex PCR, the repertoire was profiled, and TCRdb retains in-frame clones only, with some absent. Altogether 110,000 to 150,000 clones are present, over 75% being singletons, with the ten largest covering less than 5.5%. The specimen sequenced was peripheral blood. The origin of the receptors is a woman aged 50 to 60 with acute or convalescent COVID-19.

The chain recombines TRBV30 with TRBJ1-2, with a possible D match to TRBD1 (6 bases). V lost 2 bases and J 3 bases, leaving 25 bases between the germline ends. The CDR3 is made up of 18 amino acids. Germline lookup yields CDR1 GTSNPN and CDR2 SVGIG (reference sequence). This chain's CDR3 is CAWSFFRGARPSDYGYTF. CDR3 nucleotide sequence: TGTGCCTGGAGTTTCTTTCGGGGGGCTCGACCTTCCGACTATGGCTACACCTTC.

The chain recombines TRBV7-5 with TRBJ1-6. TRBV7-5 is termed a pseudogene. This CDR3 contains 18 residues. The DNA of the CDR3 is TGTGTCAGAAGTCCGACTGGGTTAAGGTGCTCCTATAATTCACCCCTCCACTTT. Protein: CVRSPTGLRCSYNSPLHF.

The chain combines TRBV6-5 with TRBJ2-7; the D is unclear. V dropped 8 bases and J dropped 4 bases, with 12 bases sitting between them. The CDR3 consists of 12 residues. Germline CDR1 MNHEY, CDR2 SVGAGI. DNA for the CDR3: TGTGCCAGCCGTACAGTCTCGTACGAGCAGTACTTC. It codes for CASRTVSYEQYF.

CDR3 loop: CASSLSGTPEAFF. CDR3 coding DNA: TGTGCCAGCAGCTTGTCGGGGACACCAGAAGCTTTCTTT. The chain has TRBV5-5 and TRBJ1-1; a weak D match, TRBD1 (6 bases). Germline V CDR1 and CDR2: SGHKS, YYEKEE (reference sequence). The V end was cut by 1 base, the J end by 8 bases, with 12 bases between. This CDR3 region has 13 residues.

Remarks on this clone: At one end, the junction sequence differs from germline, possibly due to a read error. The J gene is TRBJ2-3, the V gene TRBV6-6, with TRBD1 matching 10 bases. The CDR3 has 13 amino acids. Germline V lookup: CDR1 MNHNY, CDR2 SVGAGI (reference sequence). This CDR3 reads CASSIGTGDARDF. The CDR3 coding sequence is TGTGCCAGCAGCATCGGGACAGGGGATGCAAGGGATTTT.

CDR3 region: CASSQRTVNTGELFF. The CDR3 DNA sequence: TGTGCCAGTAGTCAGCGGACGGTGAACACCGGGGAGCTGTTTTTT. V usage is TRBV19 and J usage is TRBJ2-2; a weak D match, TRBD2 (5 bases). With 5 bases removed from V and 1 base from J, the gap between germline ends came to 11 bases. The germline V gene has CDR1 LNHDA and CDR2 SQIVND (reference sequence). The CDR3 has 15 amino acids.

The rearrangement links TRBV28 to TRBJ1-2; no firm D call. The CDR3 runs 11 residues. Trimming shortened V by 7 bases and J by 2 bases, and 5 bases separated the two germline ends. The germline CDR1 and CDR2 sequences are MDHEN and SYDVKM. Written as DNA, the CDR3 is TGTGCCAGCATCTCGAACTATGGCTACACCTTC. It codes for CASISNYGYTF.

This rearrangement joins TRBV2 to TRBJ1-2; D might be TRBD1 (6 bases). V was shortened by 3 bases and J by 3 bases, with 17 bases between the two germline ends. The CDR3 sequence is 16 residues long. Germline V gene data show CDR1 as SNHLY and CDR2 as FYNNEI. CDR3 in amino acids: CASSDGGQNFYYGYTF. The CDR3 nucleotides read TGTGCCAGCAGTGATGGAGGACAGAATTTCTACTATGGCTACACCTTC.

The J gene is TRBJ1-3, the V gene TRBV3-1 (or the pseudogene TRBV3-2); no clear D gene. Germline values: CDR1 LGHDT, CDR2 YNNKEL (reference sequence). The CDR3 is 16 residues long. Deletions cut 2 bases from V and 0 bases from J, with 11 bases between. The CDR3 spells CASSQTRVRSGNTIYF. CDR3 sequence (DNA): TGTGCCAGCAGCCAAACGAGGGTCCGCTCTGGAAACACCATATATTTT.

V and J are TRBV7-9 and TRBJ2-3, with D possibly being TRBD2 (6 bases). The germline gives CDR1 SEHNR, CDR2 FQNEAQ (reference sequence). V was pared by 6 bases and J by 8 bases, with 21 bases between. This CDR3 comprises 15 residues. CDR3 protein: CASRHGGALSATQYF. CDR3 DNA: TGTGCCAGCAGACACGGGGGAGCGTTGTCAGCTACGCAGTATTTT. The full variable domain, completed using reference TRBV7-9 and TRBJ2-3, is DTGVSQNPRHKITKRGQNVTFRCDPISEHNRLYWYRQTLGQGPEFLTYFQNEAQLEKSRLLSDRFSAERPKGSFSTLEIQRTEQGDSAMYLCASRHGGALSATQYFGPGTRLTVL.

This clone came up a few times. The chain combines TRBV3-1 (or the pseudogene TRBV3-2) with TRBJ1-5; perhaps TRBD1 as D (6 bases). Trimming shortened V by 1 base and J by 7 bases, and 11 bases separated the two germline ends. Germline lookup yields CDR1 LGHDT and CDR2 YNNKEL (reference sequence). The CDR3 is 14 amino acids. This chain's CDR3 is CASSQAGVEQPQHF. Here the CDR3 DNA reads TGTGCCAGCAGCCAAGCAGGGGTCGAGCAGCCCCAGCATTTT.

CDR3 nucleotides: TGTGCCAGCAGCCAAATATCAGGGGGCCTTCATGGCTACACCTTC. This encodes CASSQISGGLHGYTF. V and J are TRBV3-1 (or the pseudogene TRBV3-2) and TRBJ1-2, with TRBD1 matching over 8 bases. This CDR3 is built from 15 residues. The V and J ends lost 2 bases and 6 bases, in that order; junction bases with no gene match: 8. Germline V lookup: CDR1 LGHDT, CDR2 YNNKEL (reference sequence).

The rearrangement links TRBV19 to TRBJ1-5; perhaps TRBD1 as D (5 bases). This CDR3 is 13 amino acids long. V was cut by 5 bases and J by 5 bases, with 10 bases left in between. The germline CDR1 and CDR2 sequences are LNHDA and SQIVND (reference sequence). The CDR3 is CASSVQGDQPQHF. The CDR3 nucleotides are TGTGCCAGTAGTGTCCAGGGTGATCAGCCCCAGCATTTT.

This clone was recorded only once. The gene calls are TRBV6-1 and TRBJ1-2; D call uncertain. From germline, CDR1 is MNHNS and CDR2 SASEGT. V lost 1 base to trimming and J lost 7 bases, with 13 bases between them. The CDR3 has 14 amino acids. CDR3 coding DNA: TGTGCCAGCAGTGAAGAGGAGTGGATCTCTGGCTACACCTTC. Translated, it gives CASSEEEWISGYTF.

This clone has just one count. This sequence joins TRBV30 and TRBJ2-2; the D is unclear. V dropped 4 bases and J dropped 1 base, with 10 bases sitting between them. CDR1 and CDR2 from the germline V gene are GTSNPN and SVGIG (reference sequence). This CDR3 is built from 14 residues. CDR3 bases: TGTGCCTGGAAGCAATCAGGGAACACCGGGGAGCTGTTTTTT. Its protein is CAWKQSGNTGELFF.

There are a few counts of this clone. V and J are TRBV7-9 and TRBJ1-4; the D gene is possibly TRBD1 (6 bases). CDR1 and CDR2 from the germline V gene are SEHNR and FQNEAQ (reference sequence). The CDR3 runs 14 residues. Trimming shortened V by 6 bases and J by 8 bases, and 16 bases separated the two germline ends. CDR3 sequence: CASSSIRGREKLFF. CDR3 DNA sequence: TGTGCCAGCAGTTCAATCAGGGGAAGAGAAAAACTGTTTTTT.

The V and J genes are TRBV19 and TRBJ1-3; no firm D call. Trimming took off 3 bases at V and 2 bases at J, with 20 bases between the two ends. Germline V gene lookup returns CDR1 LNHDA and CDR2 SQIVND (reference sequence). CDR3 size: 18 residues. This CDR3 reads CASSMDYRLKVAGNTIYF. In DNA, the CDR3 is TGTGCCAGTAGTATGGACTACAGACTAAAGGTAGCTGGAAACACCATATATTTT.

The chain employs TRBV4-2 and TRBJ1-4, with 7 bases that match TRBD1. Germline lookup yields CDR1 LGHNA and CDR2 YNFKEQ. V trimming: 7 bases; J trimming: 2 bases; junction bases outside the gene matches: 16. This CDR3 is 18 amino acids long. The CDR3 nucleotides are TGTGCCAGCACACCACGAGGAGAGGGGGCGCCCACTAATGAAAAACTGTTTTTT. Its translation is CASTPRGEGAPTNEKLFF.

V is TRBV12-3 or TRBV12-4 and J is TRBJ1-6; D is undetermined. V dropped 2 bases and J dropped 9 bases, with 5 bases sitting between them. There are 12 residues in the CDR3. The DNA for the CDR3 is TGTGCCAGCAGTTTACTCAGTTCACCCCTCCACTTT. Translating it yields CASSLLSSPLHF.

V and J are TRBV12-3 or TRBV12-4 and TRBJ1-2, with D perhaps TRBD1 (5 bases). The CDR3 runs to 13 residues. V was cut by 6 bases and J by 4 bases, with 12 bases left in between. In nucleotides, the CDR3 is TGTGCCAGCAGACCCGGGACTATCTATGGCTACACCTTC. Translating gives CASRPGTIYGYTF.

This clone was found once. The CDR3, as DNA: TGTGCCATCCAAACTAGCGGGGGGACCAATGAGCAGTTCTTC. Its protein is CAIQTSGGTNEQFF. This chain joins TRBV19 and TRBJ2-1; 12 bases align to TRBD2. The germline CDR1 and CDR2 sequences are LNHDA and SQIVND (reference sequence). The CDR3 has 14 amino acids. The J segment lost 6 bases and the V segment lost 10 bases, leaving 7 bases of the junction unmatched.